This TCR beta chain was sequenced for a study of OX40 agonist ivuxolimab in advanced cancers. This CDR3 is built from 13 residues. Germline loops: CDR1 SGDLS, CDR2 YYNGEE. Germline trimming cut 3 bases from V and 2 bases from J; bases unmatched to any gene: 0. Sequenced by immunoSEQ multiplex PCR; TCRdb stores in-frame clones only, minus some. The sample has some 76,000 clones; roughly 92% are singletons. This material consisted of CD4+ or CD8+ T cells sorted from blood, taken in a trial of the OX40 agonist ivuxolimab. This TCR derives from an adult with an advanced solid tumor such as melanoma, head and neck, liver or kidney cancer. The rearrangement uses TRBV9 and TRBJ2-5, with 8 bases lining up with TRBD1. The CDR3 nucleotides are TGTGCCAGCAGCGGACAGGGGCAAGAGACCCAGTACTTC. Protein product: CASSGQGQETQYF.